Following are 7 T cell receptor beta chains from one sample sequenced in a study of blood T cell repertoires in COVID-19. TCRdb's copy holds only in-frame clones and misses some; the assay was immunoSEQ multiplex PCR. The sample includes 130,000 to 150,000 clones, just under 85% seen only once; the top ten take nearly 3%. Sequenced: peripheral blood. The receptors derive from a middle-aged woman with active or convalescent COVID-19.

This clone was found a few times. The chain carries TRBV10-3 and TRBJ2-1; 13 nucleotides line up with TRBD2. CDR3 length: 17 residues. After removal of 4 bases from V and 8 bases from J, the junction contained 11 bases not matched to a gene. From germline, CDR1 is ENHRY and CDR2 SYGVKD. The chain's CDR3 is CAISGGEGLAGNDEQFF. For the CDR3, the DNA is TGTGCCATCAGTGGGGGGGAGGGACTAGCGGGGAACGATGAGCAGTTCTTC.

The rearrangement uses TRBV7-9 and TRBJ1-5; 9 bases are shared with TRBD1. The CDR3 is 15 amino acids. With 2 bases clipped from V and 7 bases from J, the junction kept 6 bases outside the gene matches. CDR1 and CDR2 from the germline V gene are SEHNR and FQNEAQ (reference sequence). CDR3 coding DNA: TGTGCCAGCAGCTTAAGTCGACAGGGGGTCCAGCCCCAGCATTTT. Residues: CASSLSRQGVQPQHF. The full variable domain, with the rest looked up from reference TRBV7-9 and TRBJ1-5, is DTGVSQNPRHKITKRGQNVTFRCDPISEHNRLYWYRQTLGQGPEFLTYFQNEAQLEKSRLLSDRFSAERPKGSFSTLEIQRTEQGDSAMYLCASSLSRQGVQPQHFGDGTRLSIL.

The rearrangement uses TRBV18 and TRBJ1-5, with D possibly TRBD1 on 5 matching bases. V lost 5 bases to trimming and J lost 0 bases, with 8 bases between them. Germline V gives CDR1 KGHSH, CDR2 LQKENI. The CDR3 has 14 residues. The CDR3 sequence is CASSLTDSNQPQHF. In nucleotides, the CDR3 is TGTGCCAGCTCATTGACAGATAGCAATCAGCCCCAGCATTTT.

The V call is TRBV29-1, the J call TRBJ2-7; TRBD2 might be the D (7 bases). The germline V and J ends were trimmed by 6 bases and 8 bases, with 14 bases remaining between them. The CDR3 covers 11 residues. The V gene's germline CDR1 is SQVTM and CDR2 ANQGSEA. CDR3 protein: CSVSAGQQQYF. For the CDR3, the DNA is TGCAGCGTCTCAGCGGGACAACAGCAGTACTTC.

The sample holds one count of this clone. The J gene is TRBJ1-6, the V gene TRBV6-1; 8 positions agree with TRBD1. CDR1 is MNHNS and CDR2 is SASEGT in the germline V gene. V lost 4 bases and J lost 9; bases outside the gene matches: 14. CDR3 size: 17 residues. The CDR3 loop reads CASSVPERGQGASPLHF. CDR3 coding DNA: TGTGCCAGCAGTGTACCGGAGCGAGGACAGGGTGCTTCACCCCTCCACTTT.

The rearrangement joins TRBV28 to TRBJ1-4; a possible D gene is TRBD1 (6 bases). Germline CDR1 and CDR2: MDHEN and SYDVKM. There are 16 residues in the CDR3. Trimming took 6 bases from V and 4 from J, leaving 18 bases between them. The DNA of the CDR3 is TGTGCCAGCAGCCCTATTTATGGGGGCGATAATGAAAAACTGTTTTTT. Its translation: CASSPIYGGDNEKLFF.

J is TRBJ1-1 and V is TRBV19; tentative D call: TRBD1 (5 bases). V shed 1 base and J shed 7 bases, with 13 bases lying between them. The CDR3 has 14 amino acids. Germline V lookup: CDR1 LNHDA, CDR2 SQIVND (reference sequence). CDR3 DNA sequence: TGTGCCAGTAGTATAGGGGCCTGGACATTTGAAGCTTTCTTT. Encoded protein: CASSIGAWTFEAFF.